The 29 T cell receptor beta chains below all came from one sample that was sequenced in a study of cytomegalovirus exposure and HLA in healthy donors. Vbeta (60) and Jbeta (13) primers were used in the PCR. Repertoires were generated with immunoSEQ multiplex PCR, while TCRdb's copy carries only in-frame clones and drops some. This sample carries roughly 130,000 clones, more than 65% of them seen once, and the ten largest clones take 3%. Sequencing was carried out using PBMCs. Receptors were obtained from a woman aged 18-30 years in good health and CMV-seropositive.

V usage is TRBV7-6 and J usage is TRBJ2-5, with D unclear. The CDR3 is 12 amino acids. Per germline, CDR1 SGHVS and CDR2 FNYEAQ. Trimming removed 2 bases from V and 4 bases from J, with 5 bases in between. The CDR3 protein is CASSLRGETQYF. CDR3 coding DNA: TGTGCCAGCAGCTTAAGAGGAGAGACCCAGTACTTC.

This clone showed up just once. CDR3 sequence: CASSFTADSGNTIYF. The CDR3 coding sequence is TGTGCCAGCAGCTTTACGGCGGACTCTGGAAACACCATATATTTT. The rearrangement joins TRBV5-5 to TRBJ1-3; the D is unclear. The V gene lost 2 bases and the J gene lost 0 bases, with 9 bases spanning the gap. The CDR3 covers 15 residues. Germline CDR1 SGHKS, CDR2 YYEKEE (reference sequence).

The gene calls are TRBV4-1 and TRBJ1-3; tentatively, D is TRBD1 (6 bases). The V end lost 2 bases, the J end lost 5 bases, and 13 bases lay between the germline ends. This CDR3 is 15 amino acids long. CDR1 and CDR2 from the germline V gene are MGHRA and YSYEKL. The CDR3 spells CASSQPRQARNTIYF. CDR3 in DNA: TGCGCCAGCAGCCAACCTAGACAGGCTCGAAACACCATATATTTT.

The V and J genes are TRBV30 and TRBJ1-5; D gene unclear. The CDR3 sequence is 14 residues long. The V end was cut by 1 base, the J end by 0 bases, with 7 bases between. Germline CDR1 reads GTSNPN; CDR2 reads SVGIG (reference sequence). The CDR3 coding sequence is TGTGCCTGGAGTGGCCAGTCTAGCAATCAGCCCCAGCATTTT. Its protein is CAWSGQSSNQPQHF.

As concerns this clone: This specimen includes other DNA sequences encoding the same CDR3. This chain connects TRBV5-1 to TRBJ2-5, with no clear D. CDR1 SGHRS and CDR2 YFSETQ come from the germline V gene. Trimming pared 5 bases from V and 2 bases from J, leaving 10 bases between. There are 13 residues in the CDR3. The CDR3 protein is CASSLGQQETQYF. As DNA, the CDR3 is TGCGCCAGCAGTCTGGGCCAACAAGAGACCCAGTACTTC. The full variable domain, with the rest looked up from reference TRBV5-1 and TRBJ2-5, is KAGVTQTPRYLIKTRGQQVTLSCSPISGHRSVSWYQQTPGQGLQFLFEYFSETQRNKGNFPGRFSGRQFSNSRSEMNVSTLELGDSALYLCASSLGQQETQYFGPGTRLLVL.

The chain employs TRBV19 and TRBJ2-3; a possible D gene is TRBD2 (6 bases). V gave up 8 bases and J gave up 6 bases, with 18 bases separating them. From germline, CDR1 is LNHDA and CDR2 SQIVND (reference sequence). This CDR3 contains 14 residues. CDR3 protein: CASGAGPSSDTQYF. In nucleotides, the CDR3 is TGTGCCAGTGGGGCGGGACCGTCCTCCGATACGCAGTATTTT.

The rearrangement joins TRBV5-5 to TRBJ2-7; D gene ambiguous. The CDR3 extends over 13 amino acids. Trimming removed 0 bases from V and 7 bases from J, with 11 bases in between. Germline lookup yields CDR1 SGHKS and CDR2 YYEKEE (reference sequence). The CDR3 DNA is TGTGCCAGCAGCTTGGACATCTCGTGGGAGCAGTACTTC. Its translation is CASSLDISWEQYF.

The chain combines TRBV9 with TRBJ1-1; D is possibly TRBD1 (6 bases). V was shortened by 1 base and J by 6 bases, with 13 bases between the two germline ends. Germline loops: CDR1 SGDLS, CDR2 YYNGEE. The CDR3 has 14 amino acids. CDR3 loop: CASSVRGEGPEAFF. CDR3 coding DNA: TGTGCCAGCAGCGTAAGGGGGGAGGGACCTGAAGCTTTCTTT.

This clone was counted between two and nine times. The rearrangement joins TRBV5-6 to TRBJ2-5, with D possibly being TRBD1 (6 bases). Looked up from germline, CDR1 is SGHDT and CDR2 is YYEEEE. V was clipped by 1 base and J by 5 bases, with 15 bases between them. This CDR3 has 15 amino acids. CDR3 in amino acids: CASSLRTVGAETQYF. In nucleotides, the CDR3 is TGTGCCAGCAGCTTGCGGACAGTGGGGGCGGAGACCCAGTACTTC.

This clone was seen a handful of times. This chain links TRBV29-1 with TRBJ2-7; TRBD2 agrees at 8 bases. This CDR3 contains 12 residues. Germline CDR1 reads SQVTM; CDR2 reads ANQGSEA. The V segment lost 4 bases and the J segment 10 bases; nucleotides outside the gene matches: 9. The chain's CDR3 is CSVAVSGVDQYF. The CDR3 nucleotides are TGCAGCGTTGCAGTTAGCGGGGTCGATCAGTACTTC.

This sequence joins TRBV29-1 and TRBJ1-3; no firm D call. Trimming took off 7 bases at V and 2 bases at J, with 6 bases between the two ends. Per the germline V gene, CDR1 is SQVTM and CDR2 is ANQGSEA. The CDR3 runs 11 residues. This CDR3 reads CSGDTGNTIYF. As DNA, the CDR3 is TGCAGCGGCGACACTGGAAACACCATATATTTT.

V is TRBV4-2 and J is TRBJ1-1; D call uncertain. Trimming removed 0 bases from V and 7 bases from J, with 6 bases in between. The CDR3 totals 12 residues. Germline V gives CDR1 LGHNA, CDR2 YNFKEQ. CDR3 sequence reads: CASSQDFLEAFF. The CDR3, as DNA: TGTGCCAGCAGCCAAGATTTCCTTGAAGCTTTCTTT.

The J gene is TRBJ1-1, the V gene TRBV5-6, with unresolved D. CDR3 length: 13 amino acids. Germline V gene data show CDR1 as SGHDT and CDR2 as YYEEEE. V dropped 2 bases and J dropped 0 bases, with 5 bases sitting between them. DNA for the CDR3: TGTGCCAGCAGCTTACGGTTGAACACTGAAGCTTTCTTT. It yields the protein CASSLRLNTEAFF. Combining the CDR3 with reference TRBV5-6 and TRBJ1-1 gives the whole variable domain DAGVTQSPTHLIKTRGQQVTLRCSPKSGHDTVSWYQQALGQGPQFIFQYYEEEERQRGNFPDRFSGHQFPNYSSELNVNALLLGDSALYLCASSLRLNTEAFFGQGTRLTVV.

Regarding this clone: At one end the junction does not follow the germline gene, possibly because of a read error. The gene calls are TRBV7-3 and TRBJ2-5; TRBD2 agrees at 9 bases. Per the germline V gene, CDR1 is SGHTA and CDR2 is FQGTGA. This CDR3 is 15 amino acids long. The DNA for the CDR3 is TGTGCCAGCAGCTTAACGGGGTTAGCGGGGGAGAACCAGTACTTC. Its translation: CASSLTGLAGENQYF.

CDR3 sequence reads: CASSQRGGLAGATGELFF. In DNA form, the CDR3 reads TGTGCCAGCAGCCAAAGGGGGGGACTAGCGGGGGCAACCGGGGAGCTGTTTTTT. J is TRBJ2-2 and V is TRBV4-2; 14 positions match TRBD2. The CDR3 covers 18 residues. J lost 5 bases, V lost 2 bases, and 7 bases had no gene match. CDR1 and CDR2 (germline): LGHNA, YNFKEQ.

The rearrangement uses TRBV11-2 and TRBJ1-1, with TRBD1 matching 8 bases. This CDR3 has 14 amino acids. Germline V gives CDR1 SGHAT, CDR2 FQNNGV. J was trimmed by 5 bases and V by 5 bases; bases with no gene match: 7. CDR3 in amino acids: CASSPGQGGTEAFF. The DNA of the CDR3 is TGTGCCAGCAGCCCAGGACAGGGAGGGACTGAAGCTTTCTTT.

In its sample, this clone was seen once. The chain employs TRBV5-1 and TRBJ2-3; 9 positions match TRBD2. This CDR3 contains 15 residues. Per the germline V gene, CDR1 is SGHRS and CDR2 is YFSETQ. After removal of 2 bases from V and 2 bases from J, the junction contained 3 bases not matched to a gene. CDR3 sequence: CASSFGTSSTDTQYF. DNA for the CDR3: TGCGCCAGCAGCTTTGGGACTAGCTCCACAGATACGCAGTATTTT.

The chain joins TRBV29-1 to TRBJ2-7; possible D gene TRBD2, 5 bases. The CDR3 spans 10 residues. The germline CDR1 and CDR2 sequences are SQVTM and ANQGSEA. The germline V and J ends were trimmed by 7 bases and 3 bases, with 7 bases remaining between them. CDR3 in amino acids: CSAGVYEQYF. CDR3 nucleotides: TGCAGCGCCGGGGTCTACGAGCAGTACTTC.

The chain joins TRBV6-5 to TRBJ2-7; the match to TRBD1 covers 9 bases. Trimming at V came to 4 bases and at J to 2 bases, leaving 9 bases not matched to a gene. The CDR3 length is 16 residues. Germline lookup yields CDR1 MNHEY and CDR2 SVGAGI. The CDR3 bases are TGTGCCAGCAGTTCGCCGAGACAGGGGGGGACCTACGAGCAGTACTTC. Protein product: CASSSPRQGGTYEQYF.

CDR3 in amino acids: CASSFQAGELFF. CDR3 bases: TGTGCCAGCAGCTTCCAGGCAGGGGAGCTGTTTTTT. The chain uses TRBV7-9 and TRBJ2-2; no reliable D call. Trimming stripped 3 bases from V and 8 bases from J, with 7 bases between. CDR3 length equals 12 residues. Germline V CDR1 and CDR2: SEHNR, FQNEAQ (reference sequence).

This clone appeared a single time. This chain uses TRBV14 with TRBJ1-3; 8 nucleotides agree with TRBD1. Trimming removed 2 bases from V and 2 bases from J; junction bases left unmatched: 2. This CDR3 has 15 residues. From germline, CDR1 is SGHDN and CDR2 FVKESK. The CDR3 loop reads CASSQRQGTGNTIYF. For the CDR3, the DNA is TGTGCCAGCAGCCAAAGACAGGGGACTGGAAACACCATATATTTT.

J is TRBJ2-7 and V is TRBV15; D is uncertain. CDR3 length: 13 residues. The germline V gene has CDR1 LNHNV and CDR2 YYDKDF (reference sequence). Trimming shortened V by 0 bases and J by 2 bases, and 5 bases separated the two germline ends. CDR3 protein: CATSRDLTYEQYF. The DNA for the CDR3 is TGTGCCACCAGCAGAGACCTTACCTACGAGCAGTACTTC.

This clone occurred a few times. J is TRBJ2-1 and V is TRBV18, with 13 positions matching TRBD2. The germline V gene has CDR1 KGHSH and CDR2 LQKENI. Trimming took 4 bases from V and 8 from J; bases not matched to a gene: 5. The length of the CDR3 is 15 residues. The CDR3 loop reads CASSRLAGGGDEQFF. The DNA of the CDR3 is TGTGCCAGCTCACGACTAGCGGGGGGTGGAGATGAGCAGTTCTTC.

The V gene is TRBV10-3, the J gene TRBJ2-5; TRBD2 matches at 8 bases. After removal of 4 bases from V and 5 bases from J, the junction contained 12 bases not matched to a gene. The CDR3 runs 16 residues. CDR1 is ENHRY, CDR2 SYGVKD, per germline. The CDR3 DNA follows: TGTGCCATCAGTGTAGGGTCTAGCGGCGGGGGGGAGACCCAGTACTTC. Its translation: CAISVGSSGGGETQYF.

The rearrangement links TRBV19 to TRBJ2-2; D is perhaps TRBD1 (6 bases). The V end was cut by 1 base, the J end by 7 bases, with 10 bases between. CDR3 length equals 14 residues. Germline V gene sequence: CDR1 LNHDA, CDR2 SQIVND (reference sequence). CDR3 DNA sequence: TGTGCCAGTAGTATAGGGGGGCCGGACGGGGAGCTGTTTTTT. It codes for CASSIGGPDGELFF.

The chain is built from TRBV5-1 and TRBJ1-2; TRBD1 matches 11 bases. V shed 3 bases and J 8 bases; nucleotides not matched to a gene: 6. The CDR3 totals 14 residues. Germline-derived CDR1 and CDR2 are SGHRS and YFSETQ. The CDR3 sequence: CASSSGQGADGYTF. CDR3 coding DNA: TGCGCCAGCAGCTCAGGACAGGGGGCGGACGGCTACACCTTC.

This clone has a handful of counts. This sequence joins TRBV10-3 and TRBJ2-2, with 11 nucleotides matching TRBD2. The CDR3 extends over 17 amino acids. Germline V CDR1 and CDR2: ENHRY, SYGVKD. With 6 bases clipped from V and 4 bases from J, the junction kept 10 bases outside the gene matches. The CDR3 protein is CAISGIFLAGGTGELFF. CDR3 bases: TGTGCCATCAGCGGTATCTTCCTAGCGGGGGGCACCGGGGAGCTGTTTTTT.

V gene TRBV6-1 combines with J gene TRBJ2-1; D might be TRBD1 (5 bases). Germline CDR1 and CDR2: MNHNS and SASEGT. Deletions cut 4 bases from V and 6 bases from J, with 16 bases between. The CDR3 sequence is 15 residues long. CDR3 region: CASSAGGSGINEQFF. DNA for the CDR3: TGTGCCAGCAGTGCGGGTGGATCAGGGATCAATGAGCAGTTCTTC.

The rearrangement uses TRBV6-1 and TRBJ2-2; 9 bases map to TRBD1. Germline V lookup: CDR1 MNHNS, CDR2 SASEGT. V was clipped by 10 bases and J by 6 bases; unmatched bases: 6. The CDR3 is 13 residues long. CDR3 amino acids: CATKHRGPGELFF. The CDR3 DNA follows: TGTGCCACCAAGCACAGGGGGCCCGGGGAGCTGTTTTTT.